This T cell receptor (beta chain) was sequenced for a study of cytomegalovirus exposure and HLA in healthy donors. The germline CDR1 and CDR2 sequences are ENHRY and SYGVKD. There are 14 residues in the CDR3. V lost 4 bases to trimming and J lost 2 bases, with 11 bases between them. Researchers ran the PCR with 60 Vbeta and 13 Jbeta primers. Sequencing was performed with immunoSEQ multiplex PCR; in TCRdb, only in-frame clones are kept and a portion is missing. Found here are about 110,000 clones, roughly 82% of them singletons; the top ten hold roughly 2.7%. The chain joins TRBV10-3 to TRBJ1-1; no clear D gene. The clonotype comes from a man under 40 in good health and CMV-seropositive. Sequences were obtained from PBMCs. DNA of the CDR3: TGTGCCATCAGTGCGGGAGGCCTAAACACTGAAGCTTTCTTT. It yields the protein CAISAGGLNTEAFF.